This T cell receptor beta chain was captured in a study of cytomegalovirus exposure and HLA in healthy donors. Study-level findings and limits: Rates of TCR association differed by HLA locus in a later analysis, with DRB1 highest and HLA-C lowest. CMV serostatus was the only recorded immune exposure for donors. A few of the chains that were CMV-associated were confirmed in vitro to be specific for CMV antigens. Cytomegalovirus-associated TCR beta chains were listed, numbering 150 to 200.

The table lists this clone with a few counts. No antigen is known for it. A multiplex PCR was run with 60 Vbeta primers and 13 Jbeta primers. TCRdb's copy holds only in-frame clones and misses some; the assay was immunoSEQ multiplex PCR. This table holds about 160,000 clones, around four fifths found once. The sequence came from a man aged 45-65 years in good health and CMV-seropositive. The sequenced sample was PBMCs.

CDR3 residues: CASRNRGDTQYF. The DNA for the CDR3 is TGTGCCAGCAGGAACAGGGGGGATACGCAGTATTTT. The chain has TRBV7-8 and TRBJ2-3, with TRBD1 matching 8 bases. Looked up from germline, CDR1 is SGHVS and CDR2 is FQNEAQ. The length of the CDR3 is 12 residues. The trim removed 6 bases at V and 6 bases at J, leaving 2 bases unmatched. Looking up the rest from reference TRBV7-8 and TRBJ2-3 gives the full variable domain: GAGVSQSPRYKVAKRGQDVALRCDPISGHVSLFWYQQALGQGPEFLTYFQNEAQLDKSGLPSDRFFAERPEGSVSTLKIQRTQQEDSAVYLCASRNRGDTQYFGPGTRLTVL.